This TCR beta chain comes out of a study of blood T cell repertoires in COVID-19. The data were produced by immunoSEQ multiplex PCR, yet TCRdb's version contains in-frame clones alone and is incomplete. The data show about 48,000 clones, approximately 80% seen once. The CDR3 length is 13 residues. Germline V gene data show CDR1 as SGHRS and CDR2 as YFSETQ. Deletions cut 2 bases from V and 5 bases from J, with 8 bases between. The V and J genes are TRBV5-1 and TRBJ1-5; D is uncertain. Sequencing was performed on peripheral blood. The sequence derives from a human donor with active or convalescent COVID-19. The donor label of this sample is uncertain. CDR3 loop: CASSFRGDQPQHF. The DNA for the CDR3 is TGCGCCAGCAGCTTTCGCGGGGATCAGCCCCAGCATTTT.